This T cell receptor beta chain comes out of a study of shared T cell receptors in the human thymus. The CDR3 extends over 17 amino acids. J was trimmed by 1 base and V by 0 bases; bases with no gene match: 7. Germline CDR1 is LGHNA and CDR2 is YNFKEQ. This clone was observed once. This table comes from immunoSEQ multiplex PCR, and its TCRdb copy is limited to in-frame clones, with some not included. The repertoire consists of hundreds of thousands of clones, with more than 70% occurring once and the leading ten covering under 0.01%. This sample was also put to use in a study of human thymus T cells.

This TCR was recovered from a boy in the first two years of life with a congenital heart defect. This chain links TRBV4-2 with TRBJ2-5; 8 bases are a match to TRBD1. The sequenced sample was thymocytes. The DNA for the CDR3 is TGTGCCAGCAGCCAAGAGCCCCCGGGACAGGTCCAAGAGACCCAGTACTTC. Translation: CASSQEPPGQVQETQYF.